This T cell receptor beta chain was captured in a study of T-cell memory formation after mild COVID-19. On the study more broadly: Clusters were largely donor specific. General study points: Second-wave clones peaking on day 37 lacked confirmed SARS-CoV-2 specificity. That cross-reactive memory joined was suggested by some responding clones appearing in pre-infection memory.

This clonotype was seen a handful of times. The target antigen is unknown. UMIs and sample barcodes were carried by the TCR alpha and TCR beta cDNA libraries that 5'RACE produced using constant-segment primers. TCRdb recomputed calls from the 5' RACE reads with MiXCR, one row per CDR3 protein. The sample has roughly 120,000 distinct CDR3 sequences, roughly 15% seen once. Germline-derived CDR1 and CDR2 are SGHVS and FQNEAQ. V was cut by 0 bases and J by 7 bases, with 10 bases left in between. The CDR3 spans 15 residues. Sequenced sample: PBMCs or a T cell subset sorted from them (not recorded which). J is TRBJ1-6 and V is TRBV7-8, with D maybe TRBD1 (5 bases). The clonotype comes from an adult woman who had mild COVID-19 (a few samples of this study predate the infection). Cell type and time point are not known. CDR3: CASSLALGGNSPLHF. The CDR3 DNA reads TGTGCCAGCAGCTTAGCGCTGGGGGGAAATTCACCCCTCCACTTT. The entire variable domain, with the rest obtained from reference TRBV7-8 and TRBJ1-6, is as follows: GAGVSQSPRYKVAKRGQDVALRCDPISGHVSLFWYQQALGQGPEFLTYFQNEAQLDKSGLPSDRFFAERPEGSVSTLKIQRTQQEDSAVYLCASSLALGGNSPLHFGNGTRLTVT.